The clone carrying this T cell receptor beta chain has just a few counts. This may be a read error: a much more frequent sequence differs by one nucleotide. The library was built from 400 ng RNA with molecular barcoded adaptors for alpha/delta and beta/gamma chains. One entry per CDR3 protein results from TCRdb running MiXCR on the reads. The table includes over 80,000 distinct CDR3 sequences, approximately 13% detected once. This CDR3 is 14 amino acids long. Looked up from germline, CDR1 is SGHDN and CDR2 is FVKESK. These data come from a study of read filtering for tumor transcriptome and immune sequencing. In the study overall: R-ISS stage counts were 8 for I, about 15 for II, six or seven for III.

Sampling of bone marrow took place during active disease in every patient. The TCR was taken from a donor aged 40 or older with multiple myeloma. The rearrangement links TRBV14 to TRBJ1-1, with TRBD1 matching over 7 bases. The sequenced material came from a population of CD138-negative cells sorted from bone marrow. The CDR3 coding sequence is TGTGCCAGCAGCCCGCGACAGGGACGGACTGAAGCTCTCTTT. This encodes CASSPRQGRTEALF.